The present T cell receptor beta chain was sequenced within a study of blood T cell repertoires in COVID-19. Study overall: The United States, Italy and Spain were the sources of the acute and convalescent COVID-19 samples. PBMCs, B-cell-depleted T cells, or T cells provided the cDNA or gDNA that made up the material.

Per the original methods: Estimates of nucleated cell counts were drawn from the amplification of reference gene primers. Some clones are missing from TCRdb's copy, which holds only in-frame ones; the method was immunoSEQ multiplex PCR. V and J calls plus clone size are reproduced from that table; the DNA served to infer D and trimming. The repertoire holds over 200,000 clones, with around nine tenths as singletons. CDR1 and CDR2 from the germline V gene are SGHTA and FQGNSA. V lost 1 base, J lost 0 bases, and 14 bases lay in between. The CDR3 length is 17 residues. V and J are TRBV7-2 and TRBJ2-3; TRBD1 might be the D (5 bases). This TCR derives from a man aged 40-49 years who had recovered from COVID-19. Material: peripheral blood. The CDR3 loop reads CASSLGTSIPSTDTQYF. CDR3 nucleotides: TGTGCCAGCAGCTTAGGGACATCGATCCCTAGCACAGATACGCAGTATTTT.